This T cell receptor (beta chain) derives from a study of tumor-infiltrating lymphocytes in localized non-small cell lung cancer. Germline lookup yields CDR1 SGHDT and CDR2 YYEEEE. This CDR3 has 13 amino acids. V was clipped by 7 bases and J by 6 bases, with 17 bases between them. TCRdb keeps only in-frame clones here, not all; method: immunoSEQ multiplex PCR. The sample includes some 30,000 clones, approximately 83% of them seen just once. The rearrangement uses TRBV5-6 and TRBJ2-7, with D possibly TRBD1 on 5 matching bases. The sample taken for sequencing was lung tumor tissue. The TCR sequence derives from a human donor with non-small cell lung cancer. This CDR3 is CASVRDPGGEQYF. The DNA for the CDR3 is TGTGCCAGCGTCAGGGATCCGGGCGGCGAGCAGTACTTC.